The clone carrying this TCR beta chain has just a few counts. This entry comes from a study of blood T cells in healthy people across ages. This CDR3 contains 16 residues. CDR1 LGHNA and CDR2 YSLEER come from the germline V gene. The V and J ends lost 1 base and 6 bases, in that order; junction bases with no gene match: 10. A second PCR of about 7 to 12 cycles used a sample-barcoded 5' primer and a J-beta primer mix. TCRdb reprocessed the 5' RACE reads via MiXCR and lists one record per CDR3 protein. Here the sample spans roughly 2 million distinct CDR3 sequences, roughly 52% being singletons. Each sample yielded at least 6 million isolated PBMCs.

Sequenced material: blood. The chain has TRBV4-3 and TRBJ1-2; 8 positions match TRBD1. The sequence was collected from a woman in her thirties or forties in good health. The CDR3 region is CASSQGIDRGDHGYTF. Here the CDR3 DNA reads TGCGCCAGCAGCCAAGGGATCGACAGGGGTGACCATGGCTACACCTTC.